This T cell receptor beta chain was identified during a study of shared clonotypes between healthy human individuals. Turning to the study itself: Per donor, CD8 memory used one plate, CD8 naive used two, CD4 memory used three and CD4 naive used three. General study points: Only blood underwent sampling, and tissue repertoires likely differ. Clonotypes that were shared across a few donors made up about 4.5% of naive CD4 clonotypes.

The donors were all Caucasian adults (living in Nashville, Tennessee). Deletions cut 4 bases from V and 4 bases from J, with 13 bases between. Germline loops: CDR1 LGHNA, CDR2 YSLEER. The CDR3 is made up of 14 amino acids. Profiled with immunoSEQ multiplex PCR; TCRdb holds only in-frame clones, not every one. This sample has about 2,500,000 clones, with approximately 92% found just once. Notes on this clone: The antigen is unknown.

The sequence derives from a man aged 18 to 29 in good health. The J gene is TRBJ1-1, the V gene TRBV4-3; possible D gene TRBD1, 5 bases. The sequenced sample was naive CD4+ T cells sorted from blood. Regarding subset: CD45RA+ positively selected. The CDR3 DNA follows: TGCGCCAGCAGCCCGACGGGCGGGGCCACTGAAGCTTTCTTT. It encodes CASSPTGGATEAFF.